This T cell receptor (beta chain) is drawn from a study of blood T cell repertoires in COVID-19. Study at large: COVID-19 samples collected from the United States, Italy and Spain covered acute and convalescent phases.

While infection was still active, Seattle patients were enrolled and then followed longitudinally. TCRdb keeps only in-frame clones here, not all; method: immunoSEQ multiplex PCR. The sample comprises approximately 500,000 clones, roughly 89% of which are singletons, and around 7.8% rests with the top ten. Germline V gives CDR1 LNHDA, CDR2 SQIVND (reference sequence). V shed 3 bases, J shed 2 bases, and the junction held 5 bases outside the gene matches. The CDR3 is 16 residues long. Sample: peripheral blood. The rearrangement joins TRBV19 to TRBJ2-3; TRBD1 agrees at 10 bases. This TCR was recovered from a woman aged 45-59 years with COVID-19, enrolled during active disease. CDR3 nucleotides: TGTGCCAGTAGTATCCTGACAGGGGGCAACACAGATACGCAGTATTTT. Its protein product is CASSILTGGNTDTQYF. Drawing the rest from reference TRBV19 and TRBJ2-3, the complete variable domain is DGGITQSPKYLFRKEGQNVTLSCEQNLNHDAMYWYRQDPGQGLRLIYYSQIVNDFQKGDIAEGYSVSREKKESFPLTVTSAQKNPTAFYLCASSILTGGNTDTQYFGPGTRLTVL.